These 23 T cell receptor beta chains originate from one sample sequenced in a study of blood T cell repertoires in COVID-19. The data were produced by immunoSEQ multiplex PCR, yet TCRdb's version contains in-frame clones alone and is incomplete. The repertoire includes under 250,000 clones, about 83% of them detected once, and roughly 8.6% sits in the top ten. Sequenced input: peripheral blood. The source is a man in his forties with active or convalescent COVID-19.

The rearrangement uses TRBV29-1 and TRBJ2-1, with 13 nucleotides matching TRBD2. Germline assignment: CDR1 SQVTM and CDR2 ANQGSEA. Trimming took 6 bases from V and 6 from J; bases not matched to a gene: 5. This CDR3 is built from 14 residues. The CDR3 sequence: CSVRGTSGTNEQFF. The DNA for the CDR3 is TGCAGCGTCAGAGGGACTAGCGGGACCAATGAGCAGTTCTTC.

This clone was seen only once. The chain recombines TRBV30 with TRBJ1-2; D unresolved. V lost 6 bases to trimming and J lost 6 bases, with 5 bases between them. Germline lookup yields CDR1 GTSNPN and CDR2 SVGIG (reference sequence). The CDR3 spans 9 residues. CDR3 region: CACTDGYTF. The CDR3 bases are TGTGCCTGTACAGATGGCTACACCTTC.

This CDR3 reads CSVAGTGVYGYTF. CDR3 coding DNA: TGCAGCGTTGCCGGGACAGGGGTTTATGGCTACACCTTC. The chain links TRBV29-1 to TRBJ1-2; 10 bases map to TRBD1. V shed 4 bases, J shed 5 bases, and the junction held 4 bases outside the gene matches. This CDR3 has 13 residues. Germline lookup yields CDR1 SQVTM and CDR2 ANQGSEA.

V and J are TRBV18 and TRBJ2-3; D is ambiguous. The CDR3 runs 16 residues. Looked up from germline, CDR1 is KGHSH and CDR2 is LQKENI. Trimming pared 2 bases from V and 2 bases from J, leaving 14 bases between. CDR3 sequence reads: CASSPGLQLLTDTQYF. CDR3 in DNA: TGTGCCAGCTCACCAGGTTTACAGCTTCTCACAGATACGCAGTATTTT.

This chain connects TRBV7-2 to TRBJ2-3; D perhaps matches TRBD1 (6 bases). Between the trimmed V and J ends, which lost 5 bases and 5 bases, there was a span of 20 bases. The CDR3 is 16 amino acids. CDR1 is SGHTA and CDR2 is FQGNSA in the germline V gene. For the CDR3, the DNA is TGTGCCAGCAGCGCCCGGACAGAGGTTTTCCTAGATACGCAGTATTTT. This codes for CASSARTEVFLDTQYF. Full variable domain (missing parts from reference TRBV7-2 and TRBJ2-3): GAGVSQSPSNKVTEKGKDVELRCDPISGHTALYWYRQSLGQGLEFLIYFQGNSAPDKSGLPSDRFSAERTGGSVSTLTIQRTQQEDSAVYLCASSARTEVFLDTQYFGPGTRLTVL.

DNA of the CDR3: TGTGCTAGTGGTCCGTACAACAACCAGGGGGCAGGAAAACTGTTTTTT. Translated: CASGPYNNQGAGKLFF. The chain carries TRBV12-5 and TRBJ1-4, with TRBD1 matching 8 bases. Losses at the gene ends were 5 bases for V and 10 bases for J; bases not matched to a gene: 15. The CDR3 contains 16 residues. Germline CDR1 LGHNT, CDR2 FRNRAP.

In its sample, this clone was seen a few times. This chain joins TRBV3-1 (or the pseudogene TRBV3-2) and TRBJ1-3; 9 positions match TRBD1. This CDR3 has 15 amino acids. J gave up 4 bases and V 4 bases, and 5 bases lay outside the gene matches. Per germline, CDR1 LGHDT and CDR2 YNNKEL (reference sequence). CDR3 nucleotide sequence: TGTGCCAGCAGCCTAAGACAGGGGGACGGAAACACCATATATTTT. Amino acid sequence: CASSLRQGDGNTIYF.

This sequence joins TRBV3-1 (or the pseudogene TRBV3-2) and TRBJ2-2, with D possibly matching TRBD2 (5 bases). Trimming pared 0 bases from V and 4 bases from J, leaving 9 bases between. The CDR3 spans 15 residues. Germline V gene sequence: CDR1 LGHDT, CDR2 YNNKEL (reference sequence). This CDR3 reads CASSQEVATTGELFF. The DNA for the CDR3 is TGTGCCAGCAGCCAAGAGGTAGCGACCACCGGGGAGCTGTTTTTT.

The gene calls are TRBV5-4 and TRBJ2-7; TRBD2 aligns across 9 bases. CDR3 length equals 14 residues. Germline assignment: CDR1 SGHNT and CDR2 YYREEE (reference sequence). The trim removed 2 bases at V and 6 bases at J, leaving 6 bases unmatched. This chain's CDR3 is CASSFAGGDREQYF. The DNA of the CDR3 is TGTGCCAGCAGCTTTGCGGGAGGGGACCGCGAGCAGTACTTC.

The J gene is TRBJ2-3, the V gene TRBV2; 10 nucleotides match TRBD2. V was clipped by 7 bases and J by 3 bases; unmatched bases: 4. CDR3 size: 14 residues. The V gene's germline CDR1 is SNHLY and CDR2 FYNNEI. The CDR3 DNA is TGTGCCAGCAAACCGGGACTAGCGACAGATACGCAGTATTTT. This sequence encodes CASKPGLATDTQYF.

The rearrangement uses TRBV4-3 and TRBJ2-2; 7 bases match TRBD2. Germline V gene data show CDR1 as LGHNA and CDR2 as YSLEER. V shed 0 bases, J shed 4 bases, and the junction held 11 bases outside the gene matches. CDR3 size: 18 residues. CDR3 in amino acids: CASSQDWKAGPGTGELFF. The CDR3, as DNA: TGCGCCAGCAGCCAAGATTGGAAAGCGGGGCCCGGCACCGGGGAGCTGTTTTTT.

The CDR3 bases are TGTGCCTGGACAGACGGCGGCTCTGGAAACACCATATATTTT. Translation gives CAWTDGGSGNTIYF. The J gene is TRBJ1-3, the V gene TRBV30; D not certain. Looked up from germline, CDR1 is GTSNPN and CDR2 is SVGIG (reference sequence). The CDR3 length is 14 residues. V lost 4 bases to trimming and J lost 0 bases, with 10 bases between them.

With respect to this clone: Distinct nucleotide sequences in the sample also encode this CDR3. In DNA, the CDR3 is TGTGCCAGCAGCTTAGATCGGTACGAGCAGTACTTC. Amino acids: CASSLDRYEQYF. The chain recombines TRBV11-2 with TRBJ2-7; no clear D. The CDR3 extends over 12 amino acids. Germline assignment: CDR1 SGHAT and CDR2 FQNNGV. V was cut by 0 bases and J by 4 bases, with 4 bases left in between.

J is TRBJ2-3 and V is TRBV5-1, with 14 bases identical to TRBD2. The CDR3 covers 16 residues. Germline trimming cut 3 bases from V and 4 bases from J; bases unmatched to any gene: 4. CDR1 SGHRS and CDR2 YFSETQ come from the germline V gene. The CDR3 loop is CASSSGLAGGSDTQYF. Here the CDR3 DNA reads TGCGCCAGCAGCTCAGGACTAGCGGGGGGCTCAGATACGCAGTATTTT.

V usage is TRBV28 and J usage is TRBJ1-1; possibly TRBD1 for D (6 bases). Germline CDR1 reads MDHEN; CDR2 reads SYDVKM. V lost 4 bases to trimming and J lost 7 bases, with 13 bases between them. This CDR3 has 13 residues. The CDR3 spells CASSSTGQFEAFF. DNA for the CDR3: TGTGCCAGCAGTTCCACCGGACAGTTTGAAGCTTTCTTT. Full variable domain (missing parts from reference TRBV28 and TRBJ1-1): DVKVTQSSRYLVKRTGEKVFLECVQDMDHENMFWYRQDPGLGLRLIYFSYDVKMKEKGDIPEGYSVSREKKERFSLILESASTNQTSMYLCASSSTGQFEAFFGQGTRLTVV.

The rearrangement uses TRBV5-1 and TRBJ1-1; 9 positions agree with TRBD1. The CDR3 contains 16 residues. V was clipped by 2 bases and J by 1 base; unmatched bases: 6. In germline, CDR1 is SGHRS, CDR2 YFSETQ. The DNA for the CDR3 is TGCGCCAGCAGCTTTAGTCCGGGACAGGGGAACACTGAAGCTTTCTTT. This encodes CASSFSPGQGNTEAFF.

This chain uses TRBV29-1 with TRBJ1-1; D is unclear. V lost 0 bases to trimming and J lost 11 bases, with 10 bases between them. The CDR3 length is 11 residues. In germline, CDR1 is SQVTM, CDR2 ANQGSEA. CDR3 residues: CSVEDYGEAFF. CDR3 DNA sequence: TGCAGCGTTGAAGATTACGGGGAGGCTTTCTTT.

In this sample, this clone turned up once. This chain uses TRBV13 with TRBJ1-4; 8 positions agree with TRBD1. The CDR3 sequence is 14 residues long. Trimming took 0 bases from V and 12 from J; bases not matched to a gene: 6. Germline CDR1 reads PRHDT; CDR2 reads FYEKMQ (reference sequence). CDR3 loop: CASSLGQTGGELFF. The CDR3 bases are TGTGCCAGCAGCTTAGGCCAAACAGGGGGGGAACTGTTTTTT. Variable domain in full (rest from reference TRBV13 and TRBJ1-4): AAGVIQSPRHLIKEKRETATLKCYPIPRHDTVYWYQQGPGQDPQFLISFYEKMQSDKGSIPDRFSAQQFSDYHSELNMSSLELGDSALYFCASSLGQTGGELFFGSGTQLSVL.

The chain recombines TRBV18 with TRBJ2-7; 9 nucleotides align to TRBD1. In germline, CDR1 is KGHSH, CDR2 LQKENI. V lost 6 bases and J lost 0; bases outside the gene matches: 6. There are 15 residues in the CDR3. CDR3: CASSEGTGSSYEQYF. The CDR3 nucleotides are TGTGCCAGCTCGGAAGGGACAGGGAGCTCCTACGAGCAGTACTTC.

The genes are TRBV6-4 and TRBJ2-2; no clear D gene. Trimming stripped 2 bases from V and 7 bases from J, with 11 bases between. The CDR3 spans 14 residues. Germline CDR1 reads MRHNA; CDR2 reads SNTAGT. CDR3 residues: CASSDLRRNGELFF. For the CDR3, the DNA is TGTGCCAGCAGTGACCTTCGGCGGAACGGGGAGCTGTTTTTT.

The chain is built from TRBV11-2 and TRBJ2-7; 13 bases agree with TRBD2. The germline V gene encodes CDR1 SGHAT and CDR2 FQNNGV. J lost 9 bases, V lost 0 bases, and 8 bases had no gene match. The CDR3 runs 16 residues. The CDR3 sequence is CASSLEGLAGAGGQYF. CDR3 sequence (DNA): TGTGCCAGCAGCTTAGAAGGACTAGCGGGAGCCGGAGGGCAGTACTTC.

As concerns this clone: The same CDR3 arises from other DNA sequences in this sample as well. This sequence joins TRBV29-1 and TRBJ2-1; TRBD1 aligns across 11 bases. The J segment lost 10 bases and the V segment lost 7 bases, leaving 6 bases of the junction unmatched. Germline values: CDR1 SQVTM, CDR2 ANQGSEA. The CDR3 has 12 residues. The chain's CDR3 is CSAGTGGGEQFF. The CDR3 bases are TGCAGCGCCGGGACAGGGGGTGGGGAGCAGTTCTTC.

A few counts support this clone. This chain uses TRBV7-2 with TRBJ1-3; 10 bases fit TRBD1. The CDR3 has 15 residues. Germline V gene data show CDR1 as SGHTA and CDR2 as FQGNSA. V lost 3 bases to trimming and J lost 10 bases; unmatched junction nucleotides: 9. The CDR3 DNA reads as TGTGCCAGCAGCTTTCGGGACAGGGGAAGAACAACCATATATTTT. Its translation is CASSFRDRGRTTIYF.